Listed below are T cell receptor beta chains from one sample, sequenced in a study of T-cell reconstitution after alpha-beta-depleted transplantation in children. Each CDR3 protein is one row after TCRdb ran MiXCR on the PCR reads. The repertoire has hundreds of thousands of distinct CDR3 sequences, under 15% of them found once; the top ten carry around 2.2%. Specimen: PBMCs, mostly from graft donor cells, collected 360 days after TCRalphabeta/CD19-depleted stem cell transplant. These receptors all come from a male patient younger than 18 who had a stem cell transplant for acute myeloid leukemia, so the T cells may come from the graft donor. The CDR3 runs from the conserved cysteine through the conserved F or W. Fields, in order: D gene, V gene, J gene, clone size, CDR3 protein, CDR3 DNA. A D gene is named only where the DNA matches it firmly. Clone size is stated in some rows and not others, as once, few, many or a class when expanded.

TRBD1,TRBV15,TRBJ1-5,few,CATSQQGRNQPQHF,TGTGCCACCAGCCAACAGGGGCGGAATCAGCCCCAGCATTTT
-,TRBV29-1,TRBJ2-4,many,CSVDPGLGENGIQYF,TGCAGCGTTGACCCCGGACTGGGCGAAAATGGCATTCAGTACTTC
-,TRBV28,TRBJ2-2,few,CASSFRGMGAPGELFF,TGTGCCAGCAGTTTTCGGGGTATGGGGGCTCCCGGGGAGCTGTTTTTT
-,TRBV28,TRBJ2-2,-,CASSFRPSGTGELFF,TGTGCCAGCAGTTTTCGGCCCAGTGGGACCGGGGAGCTGTTTTTT
TRBD2,TRBV29-1,TRBJ2-5,-,CSVGLAGVVETQYF,TGCAGCGTTGGACTAGCGGGAGTAGTGGAGACCCAGTACTTC
TRBD2,TRBV20-1,TRBJ2-7,many,CSPRGTSGGGSSYEQYF,TGCAGCCCCCGGGGGACTAGCGGGGGGGGTTCGTCCTACGAGCAGTACTTC
-,TRBV5-1,TRBJ2-7,-,CASSLRSVSTNYEQYF,TGCGCCAGCAGTCTGAGGTCAGTCTCTACTAATTACGAGCAGTACTTC
TRBD1,TRBV30,TRBJ1-1,-,CAWTQTTGGRNTEAFF,TGTGCCTGGACCCAAACGACAGGGGGCCGGAACACTGAAGCTTTCTTT
-,TRBV28,TRBJ2-7,-,CASSLEESSYEQYF,TGTGCCAGCAGTTTGGAGGAGAGCTCCTACGAGCAGTACTTC
TRBD2,TRBV4-2,TRBJ2-7,many,CASSQEKREFDEQYF,TGTGCCAGCAGCCAAGAGAAGCGGGAGTTCGACGAGCAGTACTTC
TRBD2,TRBV7-2,TRBJ2-5,-,CASSPPGLEETQYF,TGTGCCAGCAGCCCCCCGGGACTAGAAGAGACCCAGTACTTC
-,TRBV28,TRBJ2-2,-,CATYFGELFF,TGTGCCACCTATTTCGGGGAGCTGTTTTTT
-,TRBV4-3,TRBJ2-7,-,CASSQTGPSGITYEQYF,TGCGCCAGCAGCCAGACAGGGCCAAGCGGGATTACCTACGAGCAGTACTTC
-,TRBV29-1,TRBJ2-7,-,CSVEVQAGRYEQYF,TGCAGCGTTGAAGTCCAGGCCGGCAGATACGAGCAGTACTTC
TRBD2,TRBV5-1,TRBJ2-5,-,CASSLGAGDRETQYF,TGCGCCAGCAGCTTGGGAGCGGGAGATCGAGAGACCCAGTACTTC
-,TRBV5-6,TRBJ2-7,few,CASSLDVGFAEQYF,TGTGCCAGCAGCTTGGACGTTGGCTTCGCCGAGCAGTACTTC
-,TRBV12-3/TRBV12-4,TRBJ2-5,many,CASSLRPGETQYF,TGTGCCAGCAGTCTCCGACCGGGGGAGACCCAGTACTTC